This TCR beta chain appears in the sequencing data of a study of T cells in Graves' hyperthyroidism and ophthalmopathy. The overall study: Initial diagnosis, before any treatment, was when peripheral blood was collected.

The CDR3 length is 14 residues. Per the germline V gene, CDR1 is SGDLS and CDR2 is YYNGEE. After removal of 3 bases from V and 14 bases from J, the junction contained 10 bases not matched to a gene. The authors obtained PBMCs from over 8.5 ml of fresh peripheral blood. TCR beta CDR3 regions were amplified from RNA transcripts. The HTBI primer set was used in a first-round RT-PCR of the TCR CDR3. In TCRdb, the multiplex PCR reads were re-called with MiXCR into one record per CDR3 protein. The sample includes approximately 430,000 distinct CDR3 sequences, 15% to 17% seen only once; the top ten take roughly 15%.

The rearrangement links TRBV9 to TRBJ2-2, with TRBD2 matching 10 bases. The sequence derives from a woman between 18 and 30 years old with Graves' hyperthyroidism. The source material was blood. CDR3 bases: TGTGCCAGCAGCGGATTAGCGGGGGGCCTTTTACTGTTTTTT. Amino acids: CASSGLAGGLLLFF.